Listed below are T cell receptor beta chains from one sample, sequenced in a study of T cells in Graves' hyperthyroidism and ophthalmopathy. A single record per CDR3 protein comes from TCRdb applying MiXCR to the multiplex PCR reads. The sample includes fewer than 300,000 distinct CDR3 sequences, roughly 15% of them seen just once. Sequencing input: blood. All receptors derive from a woman between 45 and 60 years old with Graves' hyperthyroidism that later progressed to Graves' ophthalmopathy. Each CDR3 is given with its conserved first and last residue. D genes are given only for firm matches. Clone size is not always given. Where it is, it says once, few, many or a class for expanded clones.

v_call	j_call	clone_size	d_call	cdr3_nt	cdr3_aa
TRBV20-1	TRBJ2-7	.	.	TGCAGTGCAGGGGGGGTGTACTCCTACGAGCAGTACTTC	CSAGGVYSYEQYF
TRBV5-5	TRBJ1-1	many	.	TGTGCCAGCAGCTTGGACCTCAGGGGTAAGACTTTCTTT	CASSLDLRGKTFF
TRBV28	TRBJ1-5	many	TRBD1	TGTGCCAGCAGTCCCGGGACAGGGAAAAGCAATCAGCCCCAGCATTTT	CASSPGTGKSNQPQHF
TRBV24-1	TRBJ2-1	many	.	TGTGCCACCAGTGAGGCGACAGGCAATGAGCAGTTCTTC	CATSEATGNEQFF
TRBV30	TRBJ2-1	many	.	TGTGCCTGGAGTCCTCTAGACGCCGACAATGAGCAGTTCTTC	CAWSPLDADNEQFF
TRBV5-1	TRBJ1-5	many	.	TGCGCCAGCAGCCCCGGGACGGTGAGCAATCAGCCCCAGCATTTT	CASSPGTVSNQPQHF
TRBV5-6	TRBJ2-7	.	.	TGTGCCAGCAGCTTGGCTAGCCGCTCAGCCTACGAGCAGTACTTC	CASSLASRSAYEQYF
TRBV28	TRBJ1-5	many	.	TGTGCCAGCAGTCCTCTGGACAGAGTCAATCAGCCCCAGCATTTT	CASSPLDRVNQPQHF
TRBV5-1	TRBJ1-3	many	.	TGCGCCAGCAGCTTGGACGGCAGGAAGGCTGGAAACACCATATATTTT	CASSLDGRKAGNTIYF
TRBV20-1	TRBJ2-3	.	.	TGCAGTGCTAGAGTACCCTACACAGATACGCAGTATTTT	CSARVPYTDTQYF
TRBV3-1	TRBJ1-2	many	TRBD1	TGTGCCAGCAGCCAAGCCTACAGGGGGAACTATGGCTACACCTTC	CASSQAYRGNYGYTF
TRBV20-1	TRBJ1-5	many	.	TGCAGTGCTAGAAGGCCCCCAACCGGGCAGCCCCAGCATTTT	CSARRPPTGQPQHF
TRBV20-1	TRBJ2-1	many	TRBD2	TGCAGTGCCATTAGGGGACTAGCGAGCGACAATGAGCAGTTCTTC	CSAIRGLASDNEQFF
TRBV12-3/TRBV12-4	TRBJ1-1	many	.	TGTGCCAGCAGTTGGCAGGGAGAAACTGAAGCTTTCTTT	CASSWQGETEAFF
TRBV4-2	TRBJ2-3	few	.	TGTGCCAGCAGCCAAGATAAGGCAGGGGGCACAGATACGCAGTATTTT	CASSQDKAGGTDTQYF
TRBV10-3	TRBJ2-2	.	.	TGTGCCTCTCAACCGGACAGGAACACCGGGGAGCTGTTTTTT	CASQPDRNTGELFF
TRBV19	TRBJ1-2	.	TRBD1	TGTGCCAGTAGTATAACCGGGACAGGCTTAAACTATGGCTACACCTTC	CASSITGTGLNYGYTF
TRBV27	TRBJ2-7	many	.	TGTGCCAGCAGTTTAGCCCTTTACGAGCAGTACTTC	CASSLALYEQYF
TRBV6-2/TRBV6-3	TRBJ2-7	many	.	TGTGCCGCTACCCTAGATCCCATGGGCGAGCAGTACTTC	CAATLDPMGEQYF
TRBV7-2	TRBJ1-2	many	TRBD1	TGTGCCAGCAGCACCCGGGACAGGAGGGGGTCCGGCTACACCTTC	CASSTRDRRGSGYTF
TRBV27	TRBJ2-3	many	.	TGTGCCAGCAGTAAGCAGACGGGAGATACGCAGTATTTT	CASSKQTGDTQYF
TRBV11-2	TRBJ1-2	many	.	TGTGCCACACAGGCAGCTAACTATGGCTACACCTTC	CATQAANYGYTF
TRBV20-1	TRBJ2-3	many	TRBD2	TGCAGTGCACCCGGGACTAGCGGCGCCGCAGATACGCAGTATTTT	CSAPGTSGAADTQYF
TRBV4-1	TRBJ1-2	.	.	TGCGCCAGCAGCCAAGAGGCAGGGGTTAACTATGGCTACACCTTC	CASSQEAGVNYGYTF
TRBV4-1	TRBJ2-1	.	TRBD2	TGCGCCAGCAGCAGATCGGGGGGAACGGGACGCAATGGGCAGTTCTTC	CASSRSGGTGRNGQFF
TRBV2	TRBJ2-7	.	TRBD1	TGTGCCAGCAGTGAACAGGGGGTCCTTTACGGGCAGTACTTC	CASSEQGVLYGQYF